The rows below give T cell receptor beta chains drawn from one sample of a study of cytomegalovirus exposure and HLA in healthy donors. Here immunoSEQ multiplex PCR was the method, and the copy in TCRdb shows in-frame clones only, minus some. The sample holds 110,000 or so clones, approximately 81% seen once. The material sequenced was PBMCs. These TCRs come from a woman in her twenties or thirties in good health and CMV-seronegative. The CDR3 runs from the conserved cysteine through the conserved F or W. D genes are given only for firm matches. Size is omitted from some rows. Given values are once, few, many or a class for expanded clones.

TGTTCCAGCAGCTCGGGACACCCGAAATACAATGAGCAGTTCTTC,CSSSSGHPKYNEQFF,-,TRBV7-9,-,TRBJ2-1
TGTGCCAGCAGCTTAGCGGGGGCCTGGGTTAACAATGAGCAGTTCTTC,CASSLAGAWVNNEQFF,-,TRBV7-8,-,TRBJ2-1
TGTGCCAGCAGCTTTAGGACAGGGCTTAACGAGCAGTACTTC,CASSFRTGLNEQYF,TRBD1,TRBV7-9,-,TRBJ2-7
TGCAGCTACGGACTATTGGCCAATGAGCAGTTCTTC,CSYGLLANEQFF,-,TRBV29-1,-,TRBJ2-1
TGTGCCAGCAGCTTAGGGGGAGCGGGAGCTAACATTCAGTACTTC,CASSLGGAGANIQYF,TRBD2,TRBV7-8,-,TRBJ2-4
TGTGCCAGCAGCTTAGACGGTCCCCTCTACGAGCAGTACTTC,CASSLDGPLYEQYF,-,TRBV7-2,-,TRBJ2-7
TGTGCCAGCAGCTCCCCAGCGGGGCCTACCTACGAGCAGTACTTC,CASSSPAGPTYEQYF,TRBD2,TRBV7-3,-,TRBJ2-7
TGTGCCAGCAGTGAAGCGCGGAACACCGGGGAGCTGTTTTTT,CASSEARNTGELFF,-,TRBV2,once,TRBJ2-2
TGTGCCAGTAGGCCGGGACAGGGGAGTCAGCCCCAGCATTTT,CASRPGQGSQPQHF,TRBD1,TRBV19,-,TRBJ1-5
TGCGCCAGCAGCTCACAGGCGAACACTGAAGCTTTCTTT,CASSSQANTEAFF,-,TRBV5-1,-,TRBJ1-1
TGTGCCACCAGCAGAGATCAGACAGGGAGAATGGAGACCCAGTACTTC,CATSRDQTGRMETQYF,TRBD1,TRBV15,-,TRBJ2-5
TGTGCCAGCAGGCTCGACGGGTCCATCCTCTACGAGCAGTACTTC,CASRLDGSILYEQYF,-,TRBV27,once,TRBJ2-7
TGTGCCAGCAGCCACGACAGGGGGCTAACTAATGAAAAACTGTTTTTT,CASSHDRGLTNEKLFF,TRBD1,TRBV5-6,-,TRBJ1-4
TGTGCCAGCAGTTTATATGCTAGTACTTACGAGCAGTACTTC,CASSLYASTYEQYF,-,TRBV28,-,TRBJ2-7
TGCGCCAGCAGGAGGGAGGGATCAGTAACTGAAGCTTTCTTT,CASRREGSVTEAFF,-,TRBV5-1,-,TRBJ1-1
TGTGCCAGCAGCTTGGACCCCCGGGCGGGGCGCGCCGGGGAGCTGTTTTTT,CASSLDPRAGRAGELFF,-,TRBV5-6,-,TRBJ2-2
TGTGCCAGCAGTTACAGGTGGCCGGGCGGGGTCTACGAGCAGTACTTC,CASSYRWPGGVYEQYF,-,TRBV6-5,-,TRBJ2-7
TGTGCCAGCAGTAGCCGGGACAGGGGAGACTATGGCTACACCTTC,CASSSRDRGDYGYTF,TRBD1,TRBV6-5,few,TRBJ1-2